This TCR beta chain is drawn from a study of blood T cell repertoires in COVID-19. During active infection, Seattle patients enrolled and were then monitored through disease. This clone appeared a few times. Method: immunoSEQ multiplex PCR; TCRdb's copy keeps in-frame clones and lacks some. The sample contains about 230,000 clones, about four fifths of which appear only once. The CDR3 extends over 14 amino acids. CDR1 SNHLY and CDR2 FYNNEI come from the germline V gene. The V and J ends lost 6 bases and 4 bases respectively, with 16 bases between them. Sequencing input: peripheral blood. The J gene is TRBJ2-7, the V gene TRBV2; no clear D gene. This TCR derives from an elderly woman with COVID-19, enrolled during active disease. The CDR3 sequence: CASRAPLTSYEQYF. As DNA, the CDR3 is TGTGCCAGCAGGGCACCTTTGACTTCGTACGAGCAGTACTTC.